This entry features one T cell receptor beta chain sequence. In this sample, this clone turned up once. Which antigen it targets is not known. Base quality data are lacking; no much larger clone is found one base away. At one collaborating source in Seattle, patients were enrolled during active infection and were followed longitudinally through the course of disease. Whole blood was collected in K2EDTA tubes by collaborating institutions according to the institutions' own protocols. For TCRbeta analysis, collaborators shipped samples as frozen whole blood, isolated PBMCs, or DNA extracted from either of those sample types. The source of the sample is a study of blood T cell repertoires in COVID-19 (dated by TCRdb to about 2020). Looking at the study overall: Collaborator samples came from the United States, Italy and Spain and covered acute and convalescent phases of COVID-19. Sample metadata almost always included a de-identified subject ID, COVID-19 status, age in years and sex. Deeply sampled blood TCRbeta repertoires from subjects exposed to, actively infected with, or recovered from COVID-19 were included in the dataset. Where available, HLA class I and class II types were obtained from metadata supplied by the sample provider rather than from assay-based typing. Samples came from the ongoing ImmuneRACE study (first 160 participants) plus 1,254 subjects from 6 global collaborators. The prospective study material was composed of cDNA or gDNA derived from T cells, B-cell-depleted T cells, or PBMCs. The repertoires were released in a freely available public database intended as a resource for research on the immune response to SARS-CoV-2.

General findings and caveats noted by the study authors: The quantity of clinical and demographic metadata differed by source and by participant and was supplied without curation.

Including cysteine and phenylalanine, the CDR3 has 11 amino acids. The retained sequence is limited to the CDR3, 33 bases, with the frame set at the first base. Per the germline V gene, SQVTM is the CDR1 and ANQGSEA is the CDR2. V drops 5 bases and J drops 0 bases, leaving 2 bases in between. TCRbeta CDR3 regions were amplified from genomic DNA by means of the immunoSEQ Assay, a bias-controlled multiplex PCR. Per the original workflow: The number of nucleated cells in each sample was estimated by amplification of reference gene primers within the assay. To quantify the absolute abundance of each unique TCRbeta CDR3 rearrangement, sequence reads were collapsed and filtered. For each sample, productive Simpson clonality was calculated as the square root of Simpson's diversity index over productive rearrangements. The table was pulled from immuneACCESS by TCRdb, which kept in-frame rearrangements only. Such tables lose some clones; where checked, under half of the loss comes from unresolved V genes, and the rest has no known cause. Clone size and the V and J calls come from that table; the DNA yielded D and trimming. This sample lists about 150,000 clones; roughly 84% were detected once. In total, the top ten clones hold 7.5% to 8.5% of the sample.

Sequences were obtained from peripheral blood. Recombination joined TRBV29-1 with TRBJ1-3; the D segment cannot be called with confidence. The receptor was isolated from a woman aged 55-75 years with COVID-19, enrolled during active disease. The CDR3 reads as follows: CSVRSGNTIYF. The nucleotide sequence reads as follows: TGCAGCGTTCGCTCTGGAAACACCATATATTTT.